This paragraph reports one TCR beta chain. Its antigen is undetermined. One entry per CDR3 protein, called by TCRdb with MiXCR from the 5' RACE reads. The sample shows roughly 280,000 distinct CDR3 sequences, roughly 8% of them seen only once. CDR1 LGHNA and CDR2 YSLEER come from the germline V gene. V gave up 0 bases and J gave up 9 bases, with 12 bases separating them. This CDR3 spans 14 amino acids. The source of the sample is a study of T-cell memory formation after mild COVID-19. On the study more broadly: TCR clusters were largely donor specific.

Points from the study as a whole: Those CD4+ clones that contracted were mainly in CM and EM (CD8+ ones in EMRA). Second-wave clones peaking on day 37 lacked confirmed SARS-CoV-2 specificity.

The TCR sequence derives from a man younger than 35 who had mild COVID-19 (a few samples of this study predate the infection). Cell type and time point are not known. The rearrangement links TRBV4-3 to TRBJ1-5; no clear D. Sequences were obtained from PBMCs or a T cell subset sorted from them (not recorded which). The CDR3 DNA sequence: TGCGCCAGCAGCCAAGATGTCAGAGAAAGGCCCCAGCATTTT. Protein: CASSQDVRERPQHF.